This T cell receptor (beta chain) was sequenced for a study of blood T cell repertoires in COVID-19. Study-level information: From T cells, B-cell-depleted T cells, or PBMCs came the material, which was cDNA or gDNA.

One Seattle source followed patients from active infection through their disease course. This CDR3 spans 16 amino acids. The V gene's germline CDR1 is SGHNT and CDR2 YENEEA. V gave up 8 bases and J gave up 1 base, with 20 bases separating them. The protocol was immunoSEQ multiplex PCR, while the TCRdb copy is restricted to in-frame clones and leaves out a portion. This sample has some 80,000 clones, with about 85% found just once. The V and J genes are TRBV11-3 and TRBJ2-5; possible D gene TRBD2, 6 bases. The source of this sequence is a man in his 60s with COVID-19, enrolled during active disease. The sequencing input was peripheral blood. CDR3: CASRFLGLLTQETQYF. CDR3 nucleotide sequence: TGTGCCAGCCGTTTTCTGGGACTCCTGACCCAAGAGACCCAGTACTTC.